This T cell receptor (beta chain) appears in the sequencing data of a study of OX40 agonist ivuxolimab in advanced cancers. The overall study: The dose-escalation cohort was around 83% male, with a mean age of 60 years, ranging roughly 20 to 80.

The data were produced by immunoSEQ multiplex PCR, yet TCRdb's version contains in-frame clones alone and is incomplete. Of fewer than 40,000 clones listed, 65% to 80% are singletons. General study findings and limits: More expanded clones were found, on average, in CD8+ than in CD4+ T cells.

This clone was found once. Its matching antigen is unknown. Blood sampling was done at baseline, cycle 4 day 1, and cycle 7 day 1. This clonotype was sampled from an adult with an advanced solid tumor such as melanoma, head and neck, liver or kidney cancer. Sequenced here: CD4+ or CD8+ T cells sorted from blood, sampled in a trial of the OX40 agonist ivuxolimab.

The CDR3, as DNA: TGTGCCAGTAGTCCCCTGAATGACAGGAGGGGCAATCAGCCCCAGCATTTT. Translated: CASSPLNDRRGNQPQHF. J is TRBJ1-5 and V is TRBV19, with D perhaps matching TRBD1 (6 bases). The ends were cut back, 5 bases at V and 2 bases at J, with 19 bases in the middle. The CDR3 extends over 17 amino acids. Germline CDR1 is LNHDA and CDR2 is SQIVND (reference sequence).